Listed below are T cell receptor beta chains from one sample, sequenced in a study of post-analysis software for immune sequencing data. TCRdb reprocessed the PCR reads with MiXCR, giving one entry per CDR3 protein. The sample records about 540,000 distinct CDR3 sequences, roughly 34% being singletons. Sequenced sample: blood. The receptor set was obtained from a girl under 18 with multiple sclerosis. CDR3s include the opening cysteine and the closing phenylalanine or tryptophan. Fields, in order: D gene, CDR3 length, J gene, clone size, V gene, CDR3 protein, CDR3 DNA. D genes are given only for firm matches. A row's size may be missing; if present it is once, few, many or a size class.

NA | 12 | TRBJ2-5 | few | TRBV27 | CAPGRIGETQYF | TGTGCCCCAGGCAGGATCGGAGAGACCCAGTACTTC
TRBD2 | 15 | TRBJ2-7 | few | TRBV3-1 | CASTHYSGGDYEQYF | TGTGCCAGCACCCACTATAGCGGGGGAGACTACGAGCAGTACTTC
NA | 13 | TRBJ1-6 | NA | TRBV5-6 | CASSRGGTVPLHF | TGTGCCAGCAGCCGCGGTGGGACGGTGCCCCTCCACTTT
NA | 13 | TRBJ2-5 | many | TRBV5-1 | CASSGFPLETQYF | TGCGCCAGCTCCGGCTTTCCCCTAGAGACCCAGTACTTC
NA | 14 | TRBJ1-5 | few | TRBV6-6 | CASSYEGGRQPQHF | TGTGCCAGCAGTTATGAGGGGGGGCGTCAGCCCCAGCATTTT
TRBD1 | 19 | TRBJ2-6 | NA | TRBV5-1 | CASSLSGGQGVSGANVLTF | TGCGCCAGCAGCTTGTCGGGGGGACAGGGGGTCTCTGGGGCCAACGTCCTGACTTTC
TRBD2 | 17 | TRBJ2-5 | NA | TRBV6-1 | CASSALPRGGHPETQYF | TGTGCCAGCAGTGCCCTCCCTCGCGGGGGGCATCCAGAGACCCAGTACTTC
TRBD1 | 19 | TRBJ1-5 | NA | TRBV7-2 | CASSLWRAFGTDFERPQHF | TGTGCCAGCAGCTTGTGGCGGGCCTTTGGGACAGACTTCGAACGGCCCCAGCATTTT
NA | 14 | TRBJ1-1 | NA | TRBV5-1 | CASSLSVIRTEAFF | TGCGCCAGCAGCTTGAGTGTCATAAGGACTGAAGCTTTCTTT
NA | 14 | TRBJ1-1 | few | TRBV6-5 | CASQRSLRETEAFF | TGTGCCAGCCAGAGAAGCCTCAGGGAAACTGAAGCTTTCTTT
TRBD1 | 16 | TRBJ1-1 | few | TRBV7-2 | CASSTHPDRWNTEAFF | TGTGCCAGCAGCACGCACCCGGACAGGTGGAACACTGAAGCTTTCTTT
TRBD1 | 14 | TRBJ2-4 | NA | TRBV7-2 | CASSTGTGGSFQYF | TGTGCCAGCAGCACCGGGACAGGGGGCTCCTTTCAGTACTTC
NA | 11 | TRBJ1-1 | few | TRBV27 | CASEVPLSAFF | TGTGCCAGCGAGGTACCGTTAAGTGCTTTCTTT